This TCR beta chain was retrieved from a study of a mutant IDH1 vaccine in newly diagnosed glioma. Study context: First vaccine doses came 4-6 weeks after radiotherapy alone, or with temozolomide cycles. The study, taken as a whole, reports: Among patients, 90% to 95% showed immune responses induced by the vaccine. Top peripheral T cell clonotype shifts appeared unrelated to pseudoprogression.

About this clone: The antigen remains unidentified.

The V and J ends lost 4 bases and 0 bases respectively, with 13 bases between them. CDR3 length: 16 residues. In germline, CDR1 is LGHNA, CDR2 YSLEER. The time point is: week 5, during vaccination. Doses of 300 ug of mutant IDH1 20-mer peptide were given with topical imiquimod. Donors' newly diagnosed IDH1-mutant WHO grade 3 or 4 astrocytomas lacked nuclear ATRX. Measured with immunoSEQ multiplex PCR; TCRdb has only the in-frame clones, and not every one. The sample has over 50,000 clones, 80% to 90% seen once. The source was PBMCs, collected from a glioma patient whose treatment included an IDH1 peptide vaccine. J is TRBJ2-1 and V is TRBV4-3; D is ambiguous. This clonotype was obtained from a middle-aged woman with glioma. The CDR3 region is CASSPAHGHSYNEQFF. CDR3 nucleotide sequence: TGCGCCAGCAGCCCAGCCCACGGGCACTCCTACAATGAGCAGTTCTTC.